Given below is one T cell receptor beta chain in context. This sample was included in a study of cytomegalovirus exposure and HLA in healthy donors. Looked up from germline, CDR1 is WSHSY and CDR2 is SAAADI. The CDR3 sequence is 15 residues long. The V gene end was trimmed by 7 bases and the J gene end by 4 bases; junction bases not matched to a gene: 11. The study ran its PCR with 60 Vbeta and 13 Jbeta primers. Data came from immunoSEQ multiplex PCR; TCRdb stores just in-frame clones and leaves some out. The repertoire consists of about 200,000 clones, with approximately 85% occurring once and the leading ten covering less than 2%.

The origin of this receptor is a girl between 10 and 17 years old in good health and CMV-seropositive. The V and J genes are TRBV10-2 and TRBJ2-5, with TRBD2 identical over 8 bases. Input material: PBMCs. The CDR3 bases are TGCGCCAGCACGGGGTCGGGGGGGGCCGGAGAGACCCAGTACTTC. This translates into CASTGSGGAGETQYF.